A single sample gave rise to the 24 T cell receptor beta chains below, sequenced in a study of Graves' ophthalmopathy and Graves' hyperthyroidism. RNA transcripts were the template, and TCR beta CDR3 regions were amplified from them. In the first round, RT-PCR was carried out with HTBI primers, and a multiplex PCR formed the second round. TCRdb re-called the multiplex PCR reads through MiXCR, storing one row per CDR3 protein. Seen here are roughly 480,000 distinct CDR3 sequences, about 15% observed once, and the top ten hold about 10%. Sequencing was carried out using blood. The source is a young woman with Graves' ophthalmopathy.

This clonotype was counted ten times or more. This rearrangement joins TRBV27 to TRBJ2-7, with 7 positions matching TRBD1. There are 15 residues in the CDR3. From germline, CDR1 is MNHEY and CDR2 SMNVEV (reference sequence). The V and J ends lost 4 bases and 2 bases, in that order; junction bases with no gene match: 8. The CDR3 is CASSSQDRKPYEQYF. CDR3 in DNA: TGTGCCAGCAGTTCCCAGGACAGGAAACCCTACGAGCAGTACTTC.

This clonotype was recorded at least ten times. This chain uses TRBV30 with TRBJ1-2, with D unresolved. Germline values: CDR1 GTSNPN, CDR2 SVGIG (reference sequence). The CDR3 length is 16 residues. Trimming cost V 4 bases and J 8 bases, with 26 bases left between them. CDR3 nucleotides: TGTGCCTGGATGGGCTCCGGCCTACCCCCTTGGGAGGGCTACACCTTC. Its protein is CAWMGSGLPPWEGYTF.

This clonotype was observed many times. The rearrangement joins TRBV6-2 or TRBV6-3 to TRBJ1-1; D uncertain. CDR1 and CDR2 from the germline V gene are MNHEY and SVGEGT. V was trimmed by 5 bases and J by 0 bases, leaving 7 bases between them. The CDR3 spans 13 residues. The CDR3 loop is CASSRFVNTEAFF. In nucleotides, the CDR3 is TGTGCCAGCAGTCGATTTGTGAACACTGAAGCTTTCTTT.

The gene calls are TRBV11-2 and TRBJ1-3; D call uncertain. CDR1 SGHAT and CDR2 FQNNGV come from the germline V gene. The V and J ends lost 0 bases and 2 bases respectively, with 14 bases between them. This CDR3 spans 17 amino acids. The CDR3 DNA reads as TGTGCCAGCAGCTTAGATCGTATAGCTGTAGCTGGAAACACCATATATTTT. This gives the protein CASSLDRIAVAGNTIYF.

This clonotype was seen ten or more times. This chain joins TRBV11-2 and TRBJ2-7; 7 positions match TRBD1. This CDR3 comprises 19 residues. CDR1 is SGHAT, CDR2 FQNNGV, per germline. V lost 1 base, J lost 2 bases, and 17 bases stayed unmatched. The CDR3 sequence is CASSLGSPSNRGMAYEQYF. The DNA for the CDR3 is TGTGCCAGCAGCTTAGGGTCCCCCTCGAACAGGGGTATGGCCTACGAGCAGTACTTC.

This clonotype was picked up many times. The gene calls are TRBV10-3 and TRBJ1-1; 7 bases agree with TRBD1. The CDR3 spans 15 residues. The trim removed 10 bases at V and 4 bases at J, leaving 15 bases unmatched. The V gene's germline CDR1 is ENHRY and CDR2 SYGVKD. In DNA form, the CDR3 reads TGTGCCACAAACCGACAGGGACGGGAGGGCACTGAAGCTTTCTTT. It specifies CATNRQGREGTEAFF.

This clonotype was found many times. The chain couples TRBV20-1 to TRBJ2-7; 8 positions match TRBD2. The trim removed 0 bases at V and 3 bases at J, leaving 1 base unmatched. CDR1 and CDR2 from the germline V gene are DFQATT and SNEGSKA (reference sequence). CDR3 length equals 13 residues. CDR3 coding DNA: TGCAGTGCTAGAGAAGCGGGAGTCTACGAGCAGTACTTC. Translating it yields CSAREAGVYEQYF.

There are many counts of this clonotype. V is TRBV12-3 or TRBV12-4 and J is TRBJ2-7, with D maybe TRBD2 (5 bases). The CDR3 has 15 residues. V shed 3 bases and J shed 1 base, with 13 bases lying between them. CDR3 DNA: TGTGCCAGCAGTTTCTCGGGGTTTAATTCCTACGAGCAGTACTTC. The encoded protein is CASSFSGFNSYEQYF.

This clonotype was found a few times. This chain uses TRBV7-8 with TRBJ2-7; TRBD2 aligns across 11 bases. V shed 6 bases and J 3 bases; nucleotides not matched to a gene: 7. Germline lookup yields CDR1 SGHVS and CDR2 FQNEAQ. This CDR3 has 15 amino acids. The CDR3 sequence: CASSKLAGDRYEQYF. CDR3 sequence (DNA): TGTGCCAGCAGTAAACTAGCGGGAGACCGCTACGAGCAGTACTTC. Using reference TRBV7-8 and TRBJ2-7 for the parts outside the CDR3, the full variable domain is GAGVSQSPRYKVAKRGQDVALRCDPISGHVSLFWYQQALGQGPEFLTYFQNEAQLDKSGLPSDRFFAERPEGSVSTLKIQRTQQEDSAVYLCASSKLAGDRYEQYFGPGTRLTVT.

This clonotype was detected ten times or more. The CDR3 DNA reads as TGTGCCAGCAGTGAGGACAGGGGTGGGTACAATGAGCAGTTCTTC. Translated: CASSEDRGGYNEQFF. The V gene is TRBV6-1, the J gene TRBJ2-1; 9 nucleotides match TRBD1. This CDR3 spans 15 amino acids. The V gene's germline CDR1 is MNHNS and CDR2 SASEGT. V lost 3 bases, J lost 4 bases, and 4 bases stayed unmatched.

The J gene is TRBJ1-1, the V gene TRBV28, with TRBD1 as a possible D gene (6 bases). Between the trimmed V and J ends, which lost 5 bases and 1 base, there was a span of 17 bases. The CDR3 totals 16 residues. Germline V gives CDR1 MDHEN, CDR2 SYDVKM. Here the CDR3 reads CASSPRGGASNTEAFF. The DNA of the CDR3 is TGTGCCAGCAGTCCGCGTGGGGGGGCCTCGAACACTGAAGCTTTCTTT.

This clonotype was detected many times. CDR3 protein: CASSPTVFRKRNTGELFF. The DNA of the CDR3 is TGTGCCAGCAGCCCTACCGTCTTCCGGAAGAGGAACACCGGGGAGCTGTTTTTT. The V call is TRBV6-2 or TRBV6-3, the J call TRBJ2-2; D is unclear. The CDR3 is 18 amino acids. The V and J ends lost 6 bases and 1 base respectively, with 21 bases between them. From germline, CDR1 is MNHEY and CDR2 SVGEGT.

Ten or more counts support this clonotype. The V gene is TRBV4-2, the J gene TRBJ1-5; 8 bases are a match to TRBD1. The CDR3 is made up of 19 amino acids. Trimming removed 7 bases from V and 1 base from J; junction bases left unmatched: 18. The V gene's germline CDR1 is LGHNA and CDR2 YNFKEQ. In DNA, the CDR3 is TGTGCCAGCACCGAAAGGGACAGGTTCGTCGAGGGGAGCAATCAGCCCCAGCATTTT. It yields the protein CASTERDRFVEGSNQPQHF.

Concerning this clonotype: A much larger clone differs by one base, so this may be a read error. The chain combines TRBV6-5 with TRBJ1-1; weak D call: TRBD1 (5 bases). CDR1 is MNHEY and CDR2 is SVGAGI in the germline V gene. V was pared by 4 bases and J by 0 bases, with 12 bases between. The CDR3 spans 15 residues. The CDR3 DNA is TGTGCCAGCAGTTGCCGGGGCGGGTTGAACACTGAAGCTTTCTTT. This encodes CASSCRGGLNTEAFF.

This clonotype was counted at least ten times. The V and J genes are TRBV5-1 and TRBJ1-6, with TRBD1 identical over 8 bases. The trim removed 4 bases at V and 8 bases at J, leaving 8 bases unmatched. The CDR3 length is 15 residues. The germline V gene has CDR1 SGHRS and CDR2 YFSETQ. The CDR3 loop is CASSVDRVRYSPLHF. CDR3 nucleotide sequence: TGCGCCAGCAGCGTGGACAGGGTGAGGTATTCACCCCTCCACTTT. The whole variable domain, remainder taken from reference TRBV5-1 and TRBJ1-6, is KAGVTQTPRYLIKTRGQQVTLSCSPISGHRSVSWYQQTPGQGLQFLFEYFSETQRNKGNFPGRFSGRQFSNSRSEMNVSTLELGDSALYLCASSVDRVRYSPLHFGNGTRLTVT.

This clonotype was found many times. The junction does not match germline at one end; this may be a read error. This chain uses TRBV20-1 with TRBJ1-2; D not resolved. The germline CDR1 and CDR2 sequences are DFQATT and SNEGSKA (reference sequence). This CDR3 has 8 residues. In DNA, the CDR3 is TGCAGTGCCCCTAGTCTGGGCTTC. Translated, it gives CSAPSLGF.

This clonotype was seen only a few times. Likely a read error: the CDR3 ends without its conserved phenylalanine or tryptophan. The gene calls are TRBV19 and TRBJ2-2; 7 bases agree with TRBD1. This CDR3 spans 14 amino acids. Unmatched junction bases numbered 6, after V lost 6 bases and J lost 5 bases. Germline V gene lookup returns CDR1 LNHDA and CDR2 SQIVND (reference sequence). This CDR3 is CASSSTGLTGELFL. CDR3 in DNA: TGTGCCAGTAGCTCGACAGGGCTGACCGGGGAGCTGTTTTTG.

This clonotype was found many times. The chain employs TRBV27 and TRBJ1-1; D gene ambiguous. V dropped 2 bases and J dropped 0 bases, with 10 bases sitting between them. CDR1 is MNHEY, CDR2 SMNVEV, per germline (reference sequence). The CDR3 totals 15 residues. The CDR3 DNA follows: TGTGCCAGCAGTTTAAATGTTCACATGAACACTGAAGCTTTCTTT. Translated, it gives CASSLNVHMNTEAFF.

The sample holds a few counts of this clonotype. The CDR3, as DNA: TGTGCCAGCAGCTCCTTTACTAGCGGGAAGGGCGGGGAGCTGTTTTTT. Its protein is CASSSFTSGKGGELFF. The chain has TRBV11-2 and TRBJ2-2, with 10 bases fitting TRBD2. Germline CDR1 is SGHAT and CDR2 is FQNNGV. The CDR3 totals 16 residues. V was clipped by 4 bases and J by 7 bases; unmatched bases: 9.

V and J are TRBV28 and TRBJ1-5; D possibly corresponds to TRBD1 (6 bases). V lost 5 bases, J lost 6 bases, and 17 bases lay in between. The CDR3 length is 15 residues. CDR1 and CDR2 (germline): MDHEN, SYDVKM. The CDR3 region has the DNA TGTGCCAGCAGTCCGCCAGTCAGGGGAGGTCAGCCCCAGCATTTT. It encodes CASSPPVRGGQPQHF.

This clonotype was picked up many times. This sequence joins TRBV11-2 and TRBJ2-7; tentative D call: TRBD2 (5 bases). The V gene lost 1 base and the J gene lost 4 bases, with 11 bases spanning the gap. The germline CDR1 and CDR2 sequences are SGHAT and FQNNGV. The CDR3 extends over 14 amino acids. The chain's CDR3 is CASSLGGSQYEQYF. In nucleotides, the CDR3 is TGTGCCAGCAGCTTAGGAGGGTCACAGTACGAGCAGTACTTC. The full variable domain, in which reference TRBV11-2 and TRBJ2-7 provide the parts outside the CDR3, is EAGVAQSPRYKIIEKRQSVAFWCNPISGHATLYWYQQILGQGPKLLIQFQNNGVVDDSQLPKDRFSAERLKGVDSTLKIQPAKLEDSAVYLCASSLGGSQYEQYFGPGTRLTVT.

This clonotype was found many times. The V call is TRBV6-1, the J call TRBJ1-2, with D possibly TRBD1 on 5 matching bases. CDR1 is MNHNS, CDR2 SASEGT, per germline. The CDR3 runs 14 residues. Trimming cost V 1 base and J 0 bases, with 6 bases left between them. The CDR3 sequence: CASSEVGANYGYTF. The CDR3 nucleotides read TGTGCCAGCAGTGAAGTGGGGGCTAACTATGGCTACACCTTC.

This clonotype was seen a handful of times. The junction does not match germline at one end; this may be a read error. V and J are TRBV20-1 and TRBJ1-1; D is unresolved. This CDR3 is built from 12 residues. From germline, CDR1 is DFQATT and CDR2 SNEGSKA (reference sequence). CDR3 nucleotide sequence: TGCAGTGCCCCCGACCTATTTCCTGAGGCTTTCTTT. Amino acid sequence: CSAPDLFPEAFF.

This clonotype was observed at least ten times. This chain connects TRBV6-1 to TRBJ1-2, with D unresolved. V gave up 0 bases and J gave up 0 bases, with 2 bases separating them. The CDR3 contains 13 residues. Germline V gene data show CDR1 as MNHNS and CDR2 as SASEGT. CDR3 in amino acids: CASSEATNYGYTF. DNA for the CDR3: TGTGCCAGCAGTGAAGCGACTAACTATGGCTACACCTTC.